The clone carrying this TCR beta chain was detected only once. The CDR3 runs 12 residues. Germline V gene lookup returns CDR1 MDHEN and CDR2 SYDVKM. Between the trimmed V and J ends, which lost 4 bases and 6 bases, there was a span of 6 bases. The sample belongs to a study of T cell responses to AZD1222 COVID-19 vaccine. Only in-frame clones appear in the TCRdb table, and some are missing; sequencing was by immunoSEQ multiplex PCR. The sample shows roughly 100,000 clones, 75% to 95% of them seen only once. The source of this sequence is an adult in good health. The J gene is TRBJ2-2, the V gene TRBV28; a possible D gene is TRBD2 (5 bases). Specimen: peripheral blood, collected on day 0 of AZD1222 vaccination. Written as DNA, the CDR3 is TGTGCCAGCAGTTACGGGGCCGGGGAGCTGTTTTTT. The encoded protein is CASSYGAGELFF. The variable domain in full, with the rest retrieved from reference TRBV28 and TRBJ2-2, is DVKVTQSSRYLVKRTGEKVFLECVQDMDHENMFWYRQDPGLGLRLIYFSYDVKMKEKGDIPEGYSVSREKKERFSLILESASTNQTSMYLCASSYGAGELFFGEGSRLTVL.